This T cell receptor beta chain derives from a study of blood T cell repertoires in COVID-19. Overall study context: From the United States, Italy and Spain came samples of acute and convalescent COVID-19. The analysed material was cDNA or gDNA that came from T cells, B-cell-depleted T cells, or PBMCs.

The V gene's germline CDR1 is SNHLY and CDR2 FYNNEI. The CDR3 sequence is 14 residues long. Trimming stripped 6 bases from V and 0 bases from J, with 9 bases between. As handled by the study authors: Amplification of reference gene primers provided the estimated nucleated cell counts. Assay: immunoSEQ multiplex PCR; the TCRdb copy retains only in-frame clones and omits some. That table is the source of V, J and clone size, and D and trimming were worked out from the DNA. The repertoire holds 30,000 to 45,000 clones, roughly 88% seen once, with around 10% in the top ten. The chain is built from TRBV2 and TRBJ1-3, with D perhaps matching TRBD1 (6 bases). The origin of this receptor is a man aged 70-80 years with acute or convalescent COVID-19. Sequenced: peripheral blood. CDR3: CASSLQGSGNTIYF. Written as DNA, the CDR3 is TGTGCCAGCAGCCTACAGGGCTCTGGAAACACCATATATTTT.